Below, 26 T cell receptor beta chains from the same sample are listed, as sequenced in a study of early T cells in non-severe SARS-CoV-2 infection. MiXCR was run by TCRdb on the 5' RACE reads, yielding one entry per CDR3 protein. The sample includes some 96,000 distinct CDR3 sequences, about 16% seen only once; the top ten take less than 7%. Sequencing was done on a sample of whole blood. The receptors were gathered from an adult who was a healthcare worker with PCR-confirmed SARS-CoV-2 infection or an uninfected control (not recorded which).

The chain is built from TRBV28 and TRBJ1-1; unclear D gene. The CDR3 consists of 14 residues. Looked up from germline, CDR1 is MDHEN and CDR2 is SYDVKM. Trimming stripped 7 bases from V and 2 bases from J, with 14 bases between. The CDR3 DNA follows: TGTGCCAGCACCTGGGGTTACTCCAACACTGAAGCTTTCTTT. This translates into CASTWGYSNTEAFF.

This clonotype turned up a few times. This rearrangement joins TRBV6-6 to TRBJ2-2; 7 bases map to TRBD1. The junction had 22 bases not matched to a gene; V was cut back by 8 bases and J by 4 bases. The CDR3 is 19 residues long. Per germline, CDR1 MNHNY and CDR2 SVGAGI (reference sequence). This chain's CDR3 is CASAPVRQGLPEPTGELFF. CDR3 nucleotide sequence: TGTGCCAGCGCCCCCGTTAGACAGGGCCTTCCAGAACCCACCGGGGAGCTGTTTTTT.

The CDR3 here is CASSLAGGYSAYNEQFF. The CDR3, as DNA: TGTGCCAGCTCACTAGCGGGAGGGTATAGCGCCTACAATGAGCAGTTCTTC. The chain is built from TRBV2 and TRBJ2-1; the match to TRBD2 covers 13 bases. The CDR3 sequence is 17 residues long. Germline values: CDR1 SNHLY, CDR2 FYNNEI. V was pared by 8 bases and J by 2 bases, with 9 bases of the junction left unmatched.

The chain is built from TRBV28 and TRBJ1-2, with TRBD1 matching over 7 bases. V shed 6 bases, J shed 1 base, and the junction held 8 bases outside the gene matches. Germline assignment: CDR1 MDHEN and CDR2 SYDVKM. CDR3 size: 15 residues. The CDR3 nucleotides are TGTGCCAGCAGACCGGGACAGATGTTTAACTATGGCTACACCTTC. Encoded protein: CASRPGQMFNYGYTF.

The V gene is TRBV10-3, the J gene TRBJ2-3; TRBD2 matches at 8 bases. The ends lost 2 bases at V and 5 bases at J; junction bases unmatched: 9. The germline CDR1 and CDR2 sequences are ENHRY and SYGVKD. CDR3 length: 16 residues. In DNA, the CDR3 is TGTGCCATCAGTGAGGCCTACGGGAGGGCGGGAGATACGCAGTATTTT. Protein sequence: CAISEAYGRAGDTQYF.

This clonotype was observed many times. The CDR3 DNA reads as TGTGCCACCATGGGACAGGGAAAGACTGAAGCTTTCTTT. Translation: CATMGQGKTEAFF. The chain links TRBV6-2 or TRBV6-3 to TRBJ1-1, with 9 bases matching TRBD1. The CDR3 is 13 amino acids. J was trimmed by 5 bases and V by 10 bases; bases with no gene match: 8. Germline-derived CDR1 and CDR2 are MNHEY and SVGEGT.

This clonotype occurred a few times. This sequence joins TRBV11-2 and TRBJ1-2; D is ambiguous. The V gene lost 3 bases and the J gene lost 2 bases, with 10 bases spanning the gap. CDR1 is SGHAT and CDR2 is FQNNGV in the germline V gene. The length of the CDR3 is 14 residues. The CDR3 DNA reads as TGTGCCAGCAGCTTCGGAAATATCAACTATGGCTACACCTTC. Protein product: CASSFGNINYGYTF.

The chain links TRBV20-1 to TRBJ2-2; 10 bases are a match to TRBD2. V gave up 0 bases and J gave up 6 bases; unmatched junction bases: 4. The germline V gene encodes CDR1 DFQATT and CDR2 SNEGSKA (reference sequence). The CDR3 sequence is 15 residues long. This CDR3 is CSARDPSGSPGELFF. The CDR3 bases are TGCAGTGCTAGAGATCCTAGCGGGAGTCCCGGGGAGCTGTTTTTT.

This clonotype has a handful of counts. J is TRBJ2-4 and V is TRBV6-6, with 8 nucleotides matching TRBD1. Unmatched junction bases numbered 13, after V lost 6 bases and J lost 3 bases. The CDR3 runs 17 residues. Germline V lookup: CDR1 MNHNY, CDR2 SVGAGI (reference sequence). CDR3 sequence (DNA): TGTGCCAGCAGCCCCCCAGGGGGCGTTGTTGGCAAAAACATTCAGTACTTC. It specifies CASSPPGGVVGKNIQYF.

This clonotype showed up many times. V gene TRBV20-1 combines with J gene TRBJ1-4; 9 bases line up with TRBD1. This CDR3 comprises 12 residues. After removal of 6 bases from V and 11 bases from J, the junction contained 7 bases not matched to a gene. Germline assignment: CDR1 DFQATT and CDR2 SNEGSKA (reference sequence). This CDR3 reads CSAMGQGDKLFF. The CDR3 DNA follows: TGCAGTGCGATGGGACAGGGTGACAAACTGTTTTTT.

The chain recombines TRBV5-4 with TRBJ2-5, with D hard to call. The CDR3 runs to 14 residues. Germline V lookup: CDR1 SGHNT, CDR2 YYREEE (reference sequence). Deletions cut 6 bases from V and 2 bases from J, with 14 bases between. CDR3 DNA sequence: TGTGCCAGCAAAGTTGATCGACCTCAAGAGACCCAGTACTTC. This gives the protein CASKVDRPQETQYF.

This clonotype appeared a few times. The chain recombines TRBV4-1 with TRBJ2-7, with D uncertain. Trimming took 2 bases from V and 9 from J, leaving 20 bases between them. Germline CDR1 reads MGHRA; CDR2 reads YSYEKL. The CDR3 is 15 amino acids. DNA of the CDR3: TGCGCCAGCAGCCAAAGTCCGGCGGAGCCAGACGGGCAGTACTTC. Residues: CASSQSPAEPDGQYF.

The chain uses TRBV19 and TRBJ1-5, with D uncertain. The germline gives CDR1 LNHDA, CDR2 SQIVND (reference sequence). The CDR3 is made up of 13 amino acids. The V gene lost 3 bases and the J gene lost 9 bases, with 12 bases spanning the gap. CDR3 sequence reads: CASSITPLGPQHF. The CDR3 DNA reads TGTGCCAGTAGTATCACACCCTTGGGGCCCCAGCATTTT.

The CDR3 DNA follows: TGTGCCAGCAGCAGAACGGGACAGGGTTTTAAAGTTTCCCGATACGATGGCTACACCTTC. This codes for CASSRTGQGFKVSRYDGYTF. This chain joins TRBV9 and TRBJ1-2; 9 bases are a match to TRBD1. Germline V gene lookup returns CDR1 SGDLS and CDR2 YYNGEE. CDR3 length: 20 residues. J gave up 6 bases and V 4 bases, and 25 bases lay outside the gene matches.

The rearrangement links TRBV6-2 or TRBV6-3 to TRBJ2-3; D is ambiguous. Per germline, CDR1 MNHEY and CDR2 SVGEGT. This CDR3 is 14 amino acids long. V lost 6 bases and J lost 2, with 12 bases in between. The CDR3 region is CASSLTFYTDTQYF. Here the CDR3 DNA reads TGTGCCAGCAGCCTGACCTTTTACACAGATACGCAGTATTTT.

There are many counts of this clonotype. The J gene is TRBJ2-3, the V gene TRBV11-2; D perhaps matches TRBD2 (5 bases). The CDR3 consists of 15 residues. V was clipped by 3 bases and J by 2 bases, with 12 bases between them. The germline gives CDR1 SGHAT, CDR2 FQNNGV. The CDR3 DNA reads as TGTGCCAGCAGCTTGTGGGAGCCAAACACAGATACGCAGTATTTT. Translating it yields CASSLWEPNTDTQYF.

In this sample, this clonotype turned up a few times. The rearrangement links TRBV11-3 to TRBJ2-1; D is unresolved. CDR3 length: 12 residues. V lost 5 bases and J 5 bases, leaving 7 bases between the germline ends. In germline, CDR1 is SGHNT, CDR2 YENEEA. Here the CDR3 reads CASSPRDNEQFF. For the CDR3, the DNA is TGTGCCAGCAGCCCCCGCGACAATGAGCAGTTCTTC.

This clonotype came up a few times. The J gene is TRBJ1-1, the V gene TRBV7-9; D ambiguous. In germline, CDR1 is SEHNR, CDR2 FQNEAQ (reference sequence). The CDR3 totals 13 residues. V lost 1 base and J lost 1, with 4 bases in between. CDR3 coding DNA: TGTGCCAGCAGCTTAGAGAGGAACACTGAAGCTTTCTTT. Translating gives CASSLERNTEAFF.

The J gene is TRBJ1-2, the V gene TRBV2; tentatively, D is TRBD1 (6 bases). Germline V gene sequence: CDR1 SNHLY, CDR2 FYNNEI. There are 11 residues in the CDR3. V was cut by 8 bases and J by 4 bases, with 8 bases left in between. The CDR3 is CASGQTYGYTF. The DNA for the CDR3 is TGTGCCAGCGGACAGACCTATGGCTACACCTTC.

This clonotype was counted a few times. Here the CDR3 DNA reads TGTGCCAGCAGCAGCCGACTTAGCGGGGGTTACAATGAGCAGTTCTTC. Translation gives CASSSRLSGGYNEQFF. The rearrangement uses TRBV7-8 and TRBJ2-1, with 9 bases fitting TRBD2. V trimming: 5 bases; J trimming: 4 bases; junction bases outside the gene matches: 9. CDR1 is SGHVS, CDR2 FQNEAQ, per germline. The CDR3 totals 16 residues. Variable domain in full (rest from reference TRBV7-8 and TRBJ2-1): GAGVSQSPRYKVAKRGQDVALRCDPISGHVSLFWYQQALGQGPEFLTYFQNEAQLDKSGLPSDRFFAERPEGSVSTLKIQRTQQEDSAVYLCASSSRLSGGYNEQFFGPGTRLTVL.

This clonotype showed up just a few times. The V call is TRBV6-6, the J call TRBJ2-3; 8 nucleotides match TRBD1. V was pared by 6 bases and J by 3 bases, with 8 bases of the junction left unmatched. The germline V gene has CDR1 MNHNY and CDR2 SVGAGI (reference sequence). The CDR3 extends over 15 amino acids. Here the CDR3 reads CASSQTGDLTDTQYF. CDR3 bases: TGTGCCAGCAGCCAGACAGGGGACTTAACAGATACGCAGTATTTT.

This clonotype was counted a few times. The chain employs TRBV12-3 or TRBV12-4 and TRBJ2-1, with D maybe TRBD2 (5 bases). The CDR3 loop spans 10 amino acids. The V end lost 6 bases, the J end lost 12 bases, and 9 bases lay between the germline ends. CDR3 protein: CASSRGRQFF. CDR3 bases: TGTGCCAGCAGCCGGGGTAGGCAGTTCTTC.

The chain is built from TRBV9 and TRBJ2-1, with D possibly called TRBD1 or TRBD2 (5 bases each). Trimming stripped 8 bases from V and 5 bases from J, with 14 bases between. Looked up from germline, CDR1 is SGDLS and CDR2 is YYNGEE. The length of the CDR3 is 13 residues. The CDR3 loop reads CASGVGTHNEQFF. The CDR3 coding sequence is TGTGCCAGTGGGGTCGGGACCCACAATGAGCAGTTCTTC.

In this sample, this clonotype turned up a few times. The chain links TRBV6-5 to TRBJ2-7, with 9 nucleotides matching TRBD2. The CDR3 contains 18 residues. V shed 6 bases and J 7 bases; nucleotides not matched to a gene: 22. CDR1 and CDR2 (germline): MNHEY, SVGAGI. This chain's CDR3 is CASSRRQTSGQKGLEQYF. The CDR3 DNA reads as TGTGCCAGCAGCCGGAGACAGACTAGCGGACAAAAAGGGCTGGAGCAGTACTTC.

There are a few counts of this clonotype. The DNA of the CDR3 is TGTGCCAGCAGCCCGCCTCTGCCGGCTATAGCGGGAGGTTTCCAAGAGACCCAGTACTTC. It is translated as CASSPPLPAIAGGFQETQYF. The rearrangement links TRBV21-1 to TRBJ2-5; the table's D call of TRBD2 was not tested on the DNA. TRBV21-1 is recorded as a pseudogene. CDR3 length: 20 amino acids.

This clonotype appeared a few times. The J gene is TRBJ2-1, the V gene TRBV4-1; D might be TRBD2 (5 bases). The CDR3 totals 14 residues. Looked up from germline, CDR1 is MGHRA and CDR2 is YSYEKL. The germline V and J ends were trimmed by 3 bases and 3 bases, with 9 bases remaining between them. The CDR3 protein is CASSHAGNYNEQFF. The CDR3 DNA reads TGCGCCAGCAGCCACGCCGGGAACTACAATGAGCAGTTCTTC.